This TCR beta chain originates from a study of blood T cell repertoires in COVID-19. Study information: From T cells, B-cell-depleted T cells, or PBMCs came the material, which was cDNA or gDNA.

Generated by immunoSEQ multiplex PCR, the TCRdb table keeps only in-frame clones and is missing some. The sample has roughly 200,000 clones, 90% seen once. This CDR3 is 14 amino acids long. Trimming removed 0 bases from V and 5 bases from J, with 10 bases in between. Germline-derived CDR1 and CDR2 are MNHEY and SMNVEV (reference sequence). This TCR derives from a man aged 50-59 years with acute or convalescent COVID-19. J is TRBJ1-1 and V is TRBV27, with a weak D call TRBD1 (6 bases). Material: peripheral blood. The chain's CDR3 is CASSLSGGSTEAFF. As DNA, the CDR3 is TGTGCCAGCAGTTTATCAGGGGGTAGTACTGAAGCTTTCTTT.